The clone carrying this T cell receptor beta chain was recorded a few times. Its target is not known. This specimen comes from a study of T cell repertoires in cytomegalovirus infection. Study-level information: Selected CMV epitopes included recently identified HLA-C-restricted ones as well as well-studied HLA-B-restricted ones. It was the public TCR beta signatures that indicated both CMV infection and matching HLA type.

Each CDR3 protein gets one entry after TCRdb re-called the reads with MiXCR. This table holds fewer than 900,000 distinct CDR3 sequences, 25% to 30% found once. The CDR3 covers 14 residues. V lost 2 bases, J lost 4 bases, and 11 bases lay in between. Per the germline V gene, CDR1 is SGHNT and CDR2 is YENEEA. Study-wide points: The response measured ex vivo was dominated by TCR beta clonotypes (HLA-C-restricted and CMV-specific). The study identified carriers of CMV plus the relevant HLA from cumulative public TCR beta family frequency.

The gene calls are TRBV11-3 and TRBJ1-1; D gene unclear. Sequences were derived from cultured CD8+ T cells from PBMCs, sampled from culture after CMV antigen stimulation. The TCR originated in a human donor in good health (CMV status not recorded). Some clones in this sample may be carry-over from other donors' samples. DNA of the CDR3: TGTGCCAGCAGCTTATCACCTATGGGCACTGAAGCTTTCTTT. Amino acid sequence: CASSLSPMGTEAFF.